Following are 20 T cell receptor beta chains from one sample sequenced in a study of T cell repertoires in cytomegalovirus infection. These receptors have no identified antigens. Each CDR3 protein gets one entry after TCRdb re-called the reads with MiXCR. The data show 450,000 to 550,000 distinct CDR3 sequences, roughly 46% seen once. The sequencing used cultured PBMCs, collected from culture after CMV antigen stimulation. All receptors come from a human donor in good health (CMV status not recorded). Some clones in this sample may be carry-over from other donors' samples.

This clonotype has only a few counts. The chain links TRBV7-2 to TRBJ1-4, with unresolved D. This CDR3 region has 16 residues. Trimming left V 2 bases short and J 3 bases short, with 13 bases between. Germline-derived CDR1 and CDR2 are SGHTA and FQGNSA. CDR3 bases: TGTGCCAGCAGCTTAAAGAAGGCCAGTTCTAATGAAAAACTGTTTTTT. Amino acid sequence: CASSLKKASSNEKLFF.

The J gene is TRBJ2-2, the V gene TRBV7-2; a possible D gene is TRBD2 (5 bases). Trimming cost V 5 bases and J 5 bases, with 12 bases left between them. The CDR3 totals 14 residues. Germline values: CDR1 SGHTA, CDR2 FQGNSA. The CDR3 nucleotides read TGTGCCAGCAGCCCGTCTCCGGGGACCGGGGAGCTGTTTTTT. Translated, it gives CASSPSPGTGELFF.

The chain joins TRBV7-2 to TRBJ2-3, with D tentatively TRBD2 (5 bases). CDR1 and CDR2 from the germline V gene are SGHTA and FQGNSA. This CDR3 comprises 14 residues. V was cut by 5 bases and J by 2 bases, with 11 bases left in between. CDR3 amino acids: CASSQRRLTDTQYF. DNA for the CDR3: TGTGCCAGCAGCCAGCGGAGACTCACAGATACGCAGTATTTT.

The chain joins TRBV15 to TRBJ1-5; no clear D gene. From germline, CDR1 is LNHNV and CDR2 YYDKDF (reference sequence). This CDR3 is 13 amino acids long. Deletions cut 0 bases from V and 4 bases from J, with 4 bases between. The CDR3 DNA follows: TGTGCCACCAGCAGAGATATGAATCAGCCCCAGCATTTT. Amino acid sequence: CATSRDMNQPQHF.

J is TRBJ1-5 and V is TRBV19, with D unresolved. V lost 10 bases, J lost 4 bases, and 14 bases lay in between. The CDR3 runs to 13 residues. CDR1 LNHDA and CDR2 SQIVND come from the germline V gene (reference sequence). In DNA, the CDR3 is TGTGCCACTGCGGATTTGGTGAATCAGCCCCAGCATTTT. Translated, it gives CATADLVNQPQHF.

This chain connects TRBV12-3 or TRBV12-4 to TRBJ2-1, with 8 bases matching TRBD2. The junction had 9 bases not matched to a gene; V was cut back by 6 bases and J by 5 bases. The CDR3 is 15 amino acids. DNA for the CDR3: TGTGCCAGCAGCGCCGGGACTAGTTCTCACAATGAGCAGTTCTTC. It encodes CASSAGTSSHNEQFF.

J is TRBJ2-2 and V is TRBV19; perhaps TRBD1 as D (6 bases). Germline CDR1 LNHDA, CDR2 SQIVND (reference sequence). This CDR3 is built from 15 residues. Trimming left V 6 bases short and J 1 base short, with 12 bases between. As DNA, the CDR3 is TGTGCCAGTAGGAGGACAGCGGTGAACACCGGGGAGCTGTTTTTT. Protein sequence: CASRRTAVNTGELFF.

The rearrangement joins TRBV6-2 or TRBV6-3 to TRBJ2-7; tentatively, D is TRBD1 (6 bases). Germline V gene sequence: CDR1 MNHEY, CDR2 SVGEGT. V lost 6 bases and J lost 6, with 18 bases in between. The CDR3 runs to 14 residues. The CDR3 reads CASSVQQGSGEQYF. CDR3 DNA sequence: TGTGCCAGCAGCGTACAACAGGGATCGGGCGAGCAGTACTTC.

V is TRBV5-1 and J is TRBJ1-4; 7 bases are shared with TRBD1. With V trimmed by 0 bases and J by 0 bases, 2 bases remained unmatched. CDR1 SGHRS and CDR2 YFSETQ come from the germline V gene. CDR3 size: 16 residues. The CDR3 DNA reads TGCGCCAGCAGCTTGGGGGACAGCGCAACTAATGAAAAACTGTTTTTT. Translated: CASSLGDSATNEKLFF. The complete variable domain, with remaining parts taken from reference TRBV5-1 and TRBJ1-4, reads KAGVTQTPRYLIKTRGQQVTLSCSPISGHRSVSWYQQTPGQGLQFLFEYFSETQRNKGNFPGRFSGRQFSNSRSEMNVSTLELGDSALYLCASSLGDSATNEKLFFGSGTQLSVL.

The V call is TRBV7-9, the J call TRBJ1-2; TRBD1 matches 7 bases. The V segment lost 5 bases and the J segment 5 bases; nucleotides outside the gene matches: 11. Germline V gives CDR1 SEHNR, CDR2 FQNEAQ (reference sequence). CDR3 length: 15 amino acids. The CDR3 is CASSPARDRRYGYTF. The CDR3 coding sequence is TGTGCCAGCAGCCCGGCGCGGGACAGAAGATATGGCTACACCTTC.

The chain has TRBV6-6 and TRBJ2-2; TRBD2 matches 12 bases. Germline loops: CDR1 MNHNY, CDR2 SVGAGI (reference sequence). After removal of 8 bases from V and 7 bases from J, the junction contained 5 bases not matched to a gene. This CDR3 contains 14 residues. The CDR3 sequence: CASLGTSGFGELFF. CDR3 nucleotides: TGTGCCAGCCTCGGGACTAGCGGGTTCGGGGAGCTGTTTTTT.

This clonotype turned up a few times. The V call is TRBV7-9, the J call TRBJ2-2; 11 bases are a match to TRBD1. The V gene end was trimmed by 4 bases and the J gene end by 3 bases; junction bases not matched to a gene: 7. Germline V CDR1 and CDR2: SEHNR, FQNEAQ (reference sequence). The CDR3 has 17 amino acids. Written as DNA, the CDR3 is TGTGCCAGCAGCTCCCGGGACAGGGGGTCGTACACCGGGGAGCTGTTTTTT. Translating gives CASSSRDRGSYTGELFF.

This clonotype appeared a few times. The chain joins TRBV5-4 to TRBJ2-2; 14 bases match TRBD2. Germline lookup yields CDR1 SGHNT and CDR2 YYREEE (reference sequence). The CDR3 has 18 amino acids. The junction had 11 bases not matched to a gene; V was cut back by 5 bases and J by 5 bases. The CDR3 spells CASRPGTSGRLGTGELFF. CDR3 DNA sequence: TGTGCCAGCAGACCGGGGACTAGCGGGAGATTGGGTACCGGGGAGCTGTTTTTT.

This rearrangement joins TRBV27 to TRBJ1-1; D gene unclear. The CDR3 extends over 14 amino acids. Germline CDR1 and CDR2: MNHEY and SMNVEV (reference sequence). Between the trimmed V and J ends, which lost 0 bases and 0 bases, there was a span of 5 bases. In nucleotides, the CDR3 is TGTGCCAGCAGTTTATCGCTAATGAACACTGAAGCTTTCTTT. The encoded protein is CASSLSLMNTEAFF.

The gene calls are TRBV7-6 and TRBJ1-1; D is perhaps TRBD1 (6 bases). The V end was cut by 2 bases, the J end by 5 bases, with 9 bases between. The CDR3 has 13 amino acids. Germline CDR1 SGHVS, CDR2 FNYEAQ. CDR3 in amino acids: CASSLNRVTEAFF. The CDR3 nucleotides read TGTGCCAGCAGCTTAAACAGGGTGACTGAAGCTTTCTTT.

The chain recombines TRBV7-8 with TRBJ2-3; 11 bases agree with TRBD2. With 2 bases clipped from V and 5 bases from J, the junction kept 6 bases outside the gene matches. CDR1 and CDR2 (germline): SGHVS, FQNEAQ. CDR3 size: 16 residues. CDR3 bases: TGTGCCAGCAGCTTACCGACTAGCGGGGAGGTAGATACGCAGTATTTT. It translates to CASSLPTSGEVDTQYF.

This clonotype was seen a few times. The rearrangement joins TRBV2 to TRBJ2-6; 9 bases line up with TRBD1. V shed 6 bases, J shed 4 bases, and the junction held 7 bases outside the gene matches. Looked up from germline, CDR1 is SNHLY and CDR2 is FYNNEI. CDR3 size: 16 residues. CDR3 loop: CASRAGTGRGANVLTF. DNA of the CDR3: TGTGCCAGCAGGGCCGGGACAGGGAGAGGGGCCAACGTCCTGACTTTC.

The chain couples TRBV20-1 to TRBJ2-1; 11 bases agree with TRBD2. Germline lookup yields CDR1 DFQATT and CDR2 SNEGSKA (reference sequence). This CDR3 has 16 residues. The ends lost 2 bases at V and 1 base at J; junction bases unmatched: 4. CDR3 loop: CSARSSGRESYNEQFF. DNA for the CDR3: TGCAGTGCTAGAAGTAGCGGGAGGGAGTCCTACAATGAGCAGTTCTTC.

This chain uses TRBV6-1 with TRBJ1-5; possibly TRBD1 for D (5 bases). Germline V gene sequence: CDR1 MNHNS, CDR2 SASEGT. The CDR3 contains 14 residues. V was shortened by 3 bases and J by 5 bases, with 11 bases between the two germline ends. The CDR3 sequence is CASSEGGPHQPQHF. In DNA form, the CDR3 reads TGTGCCAGCAGTGAGGGGGGACCGCATCAGCCCCAGCATTTT.

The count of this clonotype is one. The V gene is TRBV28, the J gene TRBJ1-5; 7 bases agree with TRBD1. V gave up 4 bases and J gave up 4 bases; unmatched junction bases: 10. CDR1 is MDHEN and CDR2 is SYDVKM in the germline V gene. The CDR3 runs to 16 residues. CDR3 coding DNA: TGTGCCAGCAGTTCTCCGGGACAGTTTGGTAATCAGCCCCAGCATTTT. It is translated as CASSSPGQFGNQPQHF.